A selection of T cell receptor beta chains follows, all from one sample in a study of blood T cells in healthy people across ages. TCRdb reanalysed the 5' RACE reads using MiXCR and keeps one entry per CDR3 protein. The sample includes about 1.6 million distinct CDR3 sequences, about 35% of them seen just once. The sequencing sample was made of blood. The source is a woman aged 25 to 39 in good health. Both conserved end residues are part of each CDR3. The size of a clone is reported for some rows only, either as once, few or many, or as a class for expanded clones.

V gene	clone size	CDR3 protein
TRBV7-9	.	CASDAMNTEAFF
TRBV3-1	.	CASSQANREWYTEAFF
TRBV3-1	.	CASSRTGGGLYYGYTF
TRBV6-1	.	CASSEGAGSDTQYF
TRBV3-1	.	CGSGSYNSPLHF
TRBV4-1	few	CASSQTPGQNYGYTF
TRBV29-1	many	CSARLGTADTQYF
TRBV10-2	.	CASSEGVFGYTF
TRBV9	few	CASSVEGESEKLFF
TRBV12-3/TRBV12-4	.	CVSRAGGLTYEQYF
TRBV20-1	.	CSAKVVTEYGYTF
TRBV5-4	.	CASSRGGDRDQPQHF
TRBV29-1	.	CSVEEGQGASEQYF
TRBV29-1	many	CSVVVVAGGHEQYF
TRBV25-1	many	CASRGMNTEAFF
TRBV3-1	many	CASSQGAGNYGYTF
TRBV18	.	CASSSLTLTYEQYF
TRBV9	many	CASSARGGAQETQYF
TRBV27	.	CASSLATGIYEQYF
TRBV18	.	CASSLGTADTYEQYF
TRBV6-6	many	CASSWTSGYNEQFF
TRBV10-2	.	CATRHGSEQFF
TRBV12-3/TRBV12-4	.	CACSLMAGSTDAQYF
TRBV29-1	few	CSVGRTDNEQFF
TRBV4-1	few	CASSQGRGTGGSTDTQYF
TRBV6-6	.	CASTVTASGSLHEQFF
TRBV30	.	CAWSRGGLGTGELFF
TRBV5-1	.	CASSSAVQETQHF
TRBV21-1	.	CASGKGPGQGQYEQYF
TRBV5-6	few	CASSLGSRGESEAFF
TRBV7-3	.	CASSFTGSYNSPLHF
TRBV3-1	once	CASSTGPRKEKLFF
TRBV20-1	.	CSARDKQGTPFF
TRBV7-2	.	CASSLEAGWITGELFF
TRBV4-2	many	CASSRRGVDRGSGYTF
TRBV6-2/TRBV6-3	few	CASSLGLSLGYEQYF
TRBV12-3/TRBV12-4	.	CASSLGEMNAEAFF
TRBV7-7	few	CAGSLGLASTDTQYF
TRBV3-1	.	CASSQVGGRTTDTQYF
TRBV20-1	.	CRRGPLGAPNTDTPYF
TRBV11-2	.	CASSLGVVASGYEQYF
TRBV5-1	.	CASISQTDGELFF
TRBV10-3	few	CAIGESGVNNERYF
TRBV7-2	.	CASSLELAGYTF
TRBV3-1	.	CASSPSGAQVSAQYF
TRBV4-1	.	CASSRVRDSRGETQYF
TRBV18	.	CARAFAAGFTDTQYF
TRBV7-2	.	CASSLSAYPYEQYF
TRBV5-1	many	CASSLGRETYEQYF
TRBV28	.	CASTITPLGGETQYF
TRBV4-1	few	CASSPLDRGDYEQYF
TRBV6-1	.	CACSVPGGNEQFF
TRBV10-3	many	CAISEPTRRLADTQYF
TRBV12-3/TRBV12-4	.	CASSRDREGDTQYF
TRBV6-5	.	CASSYSPGDTEAFF
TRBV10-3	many	CAISPGQSSYEQYF
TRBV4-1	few	CASSHPGGLGDNEQFF
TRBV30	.	CAWSVGFLAKNIQYF